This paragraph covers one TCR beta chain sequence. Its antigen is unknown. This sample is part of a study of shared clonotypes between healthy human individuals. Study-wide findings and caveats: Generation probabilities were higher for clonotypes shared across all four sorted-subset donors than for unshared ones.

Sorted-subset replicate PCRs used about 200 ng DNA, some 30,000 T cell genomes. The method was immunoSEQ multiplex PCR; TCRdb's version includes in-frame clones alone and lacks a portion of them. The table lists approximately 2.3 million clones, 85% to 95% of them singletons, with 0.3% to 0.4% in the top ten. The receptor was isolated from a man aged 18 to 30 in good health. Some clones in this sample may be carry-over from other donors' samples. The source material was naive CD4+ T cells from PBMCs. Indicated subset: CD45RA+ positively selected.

CDR3 in DNA: TGTGCCAGCAGTGCCAATGAAAAACTGTTTTTT. Residues: CASSANEKLFF. The V call is TRBV6-5, the J call TRBJ1-4; D gene unclear. Trimming took off 5 bases at V and 5 bases at J, with 3 bases between the two ends. The CDR3 consists of 11 residues. Per the germline V gene, CDR1 is MNHEY and CDR2 is SVGAGI.